The 27 T cell receptor beta chains listed next were all sequenced from one sample in a study of T cell responses to AZD1222 COVID-19 vaccine. Method: immunoSEQ multiplex PCR; TCRdb's copy keeps in-frame clones and lacks some. The repertoire holds some 170,000 clones, with more than 80% as singletons. The sample was peripheral blood, taken 28 days after the second dose of the MenACWY control vaccine. All receptors come from an adult who received the MenACWY meningococcal vaccine as a control.

V gene TRBV28 combines with J gene TRBJ2-3, with D unclear. This CDR3 is 17 amino acids long. Looked up from germline, CDR1 is MDHEN and CDR2 is SYDVKM. Deletions cut 3 bases from V and 3 bases from J, with 19 bases between. CDR3 residues: CASSFAQRSPRTDTQYF. For the CDR3, the DNA is TGTGCCAGCAGTTTCGCCCAGAGATCGCCGAGAACAGATACGCAGTATTTT.

The V gene is TRBV6-5, the J gene TRBJ1-1; 7 bases line up with TRBD1. V dropped 6 bases and J dropped 7; count of bases not matched to a gene: 14. Germline V gives CDR1 MNHEY, CDR2 SVGAGI. The CDR3 sequence is 15 residues long. This CDR3 is CASSNPGEGAREAFF. CDR3 nucleotides: TGTGCCAGCAGCAATCCGGGGGAGGGGGCCCGTGAAGCTTTCTTT.

This rearrangement joins TRBV5-1 to TRBJ1-2; the match to TRBD1 covers 7 bases. The CDR3 has 13 amino acids. Germline values: CDR1 SGHRS, CDR2 YFSETQ. J was trimmed by 8 bases and V by 4 bases; bases with no gene match: 8. The CDR3 sequence: CASSVQTGAGYTF. In DNA, the CDR3 is TGCGCCAGCAGCGTTCAAACAGGGGCGGGCTACACCTTC.

This chain connects TRBV6-2 or TRBV6-3 to TRBJ2-3, with TRBD1 as a possible D gene (6 bases). The V end was cut by 0 bases, the J end by 3 bases, with 19 bases between. Per the germline V gene, CDR1 is MNHEY and CDR2 is SVGEGT. CDR3 length equals 18 residues. The CDR3 sequence: CASSYSAHRVRLTDTQYF. CDR3 coding DNA: TGTGCCAGCAGTTACTCCGCCCACAGGGTGAGATTAACAGATACGCAGTATTTT.

The chain carries TRBV28 and TRBJ1-4; no clear D. CDR1 is MDHEN, CDR2 SYDVKM, per germline. Trimming removed 5 bases from V and 4 bases from J, with 8 bases in between. The CDR3 totals 13 residues. The CDR3 region is CASSPSLNEKLFF. Written as DNA, the CDR3 is TGTGCCAGCAGTCCAAGTCTTAATGAAAAACTGTTTTTT.

This chain connects TRBV6-5 to TRBJ2-7; TRBD2 agrees at 9 bases. After removal of 7 bases from V and 1 base from J, the junction contained 5 bases not matched to a gene. CDR3 length: 14 residues. In germline, CDR1 is MNHEY, CDR2 SVGAGI. CDR3 sequence: CASILREGSYEQYF. In nucleotides, the CDR3 is TGTGCCAGCATTTTGCGGGAGGGTTCCTACGAGCAGTACTTC.

This clone appeared a single time. V gene TRBV6-5 combines with J gene TRBJ2-7, with D possibly TRBD1 on 7 matching bases. The CDR3 sequence is 15 residues long. The germline V gene has CDR1 MNHEY and CDR2 SVGAGI. The germline V and J ends were trimmed by 0 bases and 6 bases, with 15 bases remaining between them. CDR3 DNA sequence: TGTGCCAGCAGTTACTCGACCTCAGGGGGAGGCGAGCAGTACTTC. It is translated as CASSYSTSGGGEQYF.

V usage is TRBV9 and J usage is TRBJ1-4; TRBD1 might be the D (6 bases). Deletions cut 0 bases from V and 8 bases from J, with 8 bases between. This CDR3 is 13 amino acids long. Germline CDR1 reads SGDLS; CDR2 reads YYNGEE. CDR3 nucleotide sequence: TGTGCCAGCAGCGTAGACAGGGACGAAAAACTGTTTTTT. Amino acid sequence: CASSVDRDEKLFF.

The chain recombines TRBV27 with TRBJ2-2; D is perhaps TRBD1 (6 bases). Germline-derived CDR1 and CDR2 are MNHEY and SMNVEV (reference sequence). Trimming cost V 5 bases and J 4 bases, with 17 bases left between them. The CDR3 sequence is 16 residues long. The CDR3 bases are TGTGCCAGCAGTCTCCAGACAGGAAAGAGCACCGGGGAGCTGTTTTTT. Protein sequence: CASSLQTGKSTGELFF.

Concerning this clone itself: Other nucleotide sequences in the sample specify the same CDR3. This chain uses TRBV28 with TRBJ1-5; the D is unclear. V was clipped by 4 bases and J by 0 bases, with 4 bases between them. The CDR3 has 13 residues. The germline gives CDR1 MDHEN, CDR2 SYDVKM. CDR3: CASSSYSNQPQHF. In DNA, the CDR3 is TGTGCCAGCAGTTCGTATAGCAATCAGCCCCAGCATTTT.

This chain connects TRBV19 to TRBJ2-7, with TRBD1 as a possible D gene (6 bases). Between the trimmed V and J ends, which lost 6 bases and 2 bases, there was a span of 11 bases. The CDR3 runs 13 residues. The V gene's germline CDR1 is LNHDA and CDR2 SQIVND (reference sequence). The CDR3 sequence is CASRETGTYEQYF. Here the CDR3 DNA reads TGTGCCAGTAGGGAAACAGGGACCTACGAGCAGTACTTC.

This rearrangement joins TRBV10-2 to TRBJ1-4; D is unclear. Per the germline V gene, CDR1 is WSHSY and CDR2 is SAAADI. The CDR3 length is 13 residues. Trimming pared 3 bases from V and 3 bases from J, leaving 5 bases between. CDR3 sequence: CASSDSPNEKLFF. The CDR3 coding sequence is TGCGCCAGCAGTGACAGTCCTAATGAAAAACTGTTTTTT.

The chain combines TRBV6-5 with TRBJ2-2; 11 bases match TRBD2. The V gene's germline CDR1 is MNHEY and CDR2 SVGAGI. The CDR3 sequence is 15 residues long. V gave up 5 bases and J gave up 5 bases; unmatched junction bases: 4. In DNA, the CDR3 is TGTGCCAGCAGTCGCCGACTAGCGGGGACCGGGGAGCTGTTTTTT. Translating gives CASSRRLAGTGELFF.

This clone showed up just once. The chain has TRBV13 and TRBJ2-1, with TRBD2 as a possible D gene (6 bases). The germline gives CDR1 PRHDT, CDR2 FYEKMQ (reference sequence). V dropped 5 bases and J dropped 9 bases, with 14 bases sitting between them. This CDR3 is 13 amino acids long. CDR3: CASSAGRSSEQFF. CDR3 sequence (DNA): TGTGCCAGCAGCGCGGGGCGTTCGAGTGAGCAGTTCTTC.

This chain joins TRBV7-2 and TRBJ2-7; weak D call: TRBD2 (5 bases). V was cut by 1 base and J by 1 base, with 8 bases left in between. Germline loops: CDR1 SGHTA, CDR2 FQGNSA. The CDR3 covers 14 residues. The CDR3 loop is CASSLGRQSYEQYF. CDR3 coding DNA: TGTGCCAGCAGCTTAGGGAGGCAGTCCTACGAGCAGTACTTC.

The J gene is TRBJ1-1, the V gene TRBV30; TRBD1 agrees at 8 bases. The J segment lost 4 bases and the V segment lost 4 bases, leaving 8 bases of the junction unmatched. Germline V gene lookup returns CDR1 GTSNPN and CDR2 SVGIG (reference sequence). The CDR3 has 14 residues. Here the CDR3 reads CAWTDRGSGTEAFF. The CDR3 DNA is TGTGCCTGGACAGACAGGGGTTCCGGCACTGAAGCTTTCTTT.

The chain is built from TRBV21-1 and TRBJ1-3. TRBV21-1 is a pseudogene segment. The CDR3 has 14 residues. CDR3 nucleotide sequence: TGTGCCAGCCGAGGGACCACTCCTGGAAACACCATATATTTT. Translating it yields CASRGTTPGNTIYF.

The CDR3 spells CASSLVSPLTGYTF. CDR3 nucleotide sequence: TGTGCCAGCAGCTTAGTCAGTCCGCTCACTGGCTACACCTTC. The chain uses TRBV7-9 and TRBJ1-2; the D is unclear. The V gene lost 1 base and the J gene lost 7 bases, with 13 bases spanning the gap. This CDR3 is built from 14 residues. Germline V gene lookup returns CDR1 SEHNR and CDR2 FQNEAQ (reference sequence).

The rearrangement uses TRBV27 and TRBJ2-2; D uncertain. V was trimmed by 5 bases and J by 3 bases, leaving 10 bases between them. The CDR3 totals 14 residues. Per the germline V gene, CDR1 is MNHEY and CDR2 is SMNVEV (reference sequence). The CDR3 bases are TGTGCCAGCAGTCTTTATCGGGACACCGGGGAGCTGTTTTTT. Its protein is CASSLYRDTGELFF.

V and J are TRBV10-3 and TRBJ2-2; 12 nucleotides agree with TRBD2. This CDR3 comprises 17 residues. The germline V gene has CDR1 ENHRY and CDR2 SYGVKD. V dropped 4 bases and J dropped 1; count of bases not matched to a gene: 4. In nucleotides, the CDR3 is TGTGCCATCAGTGGTTGGGGACTAGCGGGGAACACCGGGGAGCTGTTTTTT. Encoded protein: CAISGWGLAGNTGELFF.

The CDR3 DNA reads TGTGCCAGCAGCGTAGACGTGTTGTGGGAGACCCAGTACTTC. As protein: CASSVDVLWETQYF. The chain couples TRBV9 to TRBJ2-5; D remains unclear. Between the trimmed V and J ends, which lost 0 bases and 5 bases, there was a span of 11 bases. The CDR3 is 14 residues long. Germline CDR1 is SGDLS and CDR2 is YYNGEE.

The chain links TRBV11-2 to TRBJ2-7; unclear D gene. The CDR3 totals 13 residues. Between the trimmed V and J ends, which lost 5 bases and 5 bases, there was a span of 13 bases. In germline, CDR1 is SGHAT, CDR2 FQNNGV. CDR3 amino acids: CASSPQLTNEQYF. The CDR3 nucleotides are TGTGCCAGCAGCCCGCAACTTACTAACGAGCAGTACTTC.

This chain joins TRBV30 and TRBJ2-3, with TRBD1 matching over 9 bases. Germline loops: CDR1 GTSNPN, CDR2 SVGIG (reference sequence). The CDR3 has 14 amino acids. V lost 5 bases to trimming and J lost 7 bases; unmatched junction nucleotides: 10. This CDR3 is CAWASGTGSNTQYF. CDR3 coding DNA: TGTGCCTGGGCTTCCGGGACAGGGAGTAATACGCAGTATTTT.

In DNA, the CDR3 is TGTGCCAGCAGTCGAACAGGGGGCGAAAAACTGTTTTTT. It codes for CASSRTGGEKLFF. The chain employs TRBV6-5 and TRBJ1-4, with 9 bases lining up with TRBD1. This CDR3 has 13 amino acids. Unmatched junction bases numbered 3, after V lost 5 bases and J lost 8 bases. The V gene's germline CDR1 is MNHEY and CDR2 SVGAGI.

This rearrangement joins TRBV10-3 to TRBJ2-5, with 8 bases lining up with TRBD1. Germline CDR1 ENHRY, CDR2 SYGVKD. V was clipped by 6 bases and J by 0 bases; unmatched bases: 0. CDR3 length: 13 amino acids. CDR3 in amino acids: CAIRDRDQETQYF. The CDR3 DNA reads TGTGCCATCAGGGACAGGGACCAAGAGACCCAGTACTTC.

This clone occurred once. CDR3 amino acids: CASIYTTGNTGELFF. The CDR3 DNA reads as TGTGCCAGCATCTACACGACAGGGAACACCGGGGAGCTGTTTTTT. V is TRBV19 and J is TRBJ2-2; D perhaps matches TRBD1 (6 bases). Trimming shortened V by 9 bases and J by 1 base, and 15 bases separated the two germline ends. The V gene's germline CDR1 is LNHDA and CDR2 SQIVND (reference sequence). The CDR3 runs to 15 residues.

This chain links TRBV2 with TRBJ1-5; no firm D call. This CDR3 has 14 residues. Germline-derived CDR1 and CDR2 are SNHLY and FYNNEI. Trimming left V 2 bases short and J 0 bases short, with 5 bases between. As DNA, the CDR3 is TGTGCCAGCAGTGAATCCGATAGCAATCAGCCCCAGCATTTT. It is translated as CASSESDSNQPQHF.